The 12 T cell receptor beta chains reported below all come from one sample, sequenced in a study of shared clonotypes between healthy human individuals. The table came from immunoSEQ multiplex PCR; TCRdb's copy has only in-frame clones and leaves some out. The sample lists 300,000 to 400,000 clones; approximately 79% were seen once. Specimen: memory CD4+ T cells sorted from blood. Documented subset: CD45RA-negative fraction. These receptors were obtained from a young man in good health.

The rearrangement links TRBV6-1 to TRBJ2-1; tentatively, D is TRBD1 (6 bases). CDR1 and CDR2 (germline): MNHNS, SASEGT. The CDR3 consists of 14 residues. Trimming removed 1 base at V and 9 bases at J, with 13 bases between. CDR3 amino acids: CASSEGWGRGEQFF. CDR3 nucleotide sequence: TGTGCCAGCAGTGAAGGCTGGGGGCGCGGTGAGCAGTTCTTC.

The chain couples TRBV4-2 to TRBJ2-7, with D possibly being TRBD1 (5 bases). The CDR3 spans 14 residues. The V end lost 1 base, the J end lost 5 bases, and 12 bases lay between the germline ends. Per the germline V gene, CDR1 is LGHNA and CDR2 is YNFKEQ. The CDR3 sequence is CASSQVSQGDEQYF. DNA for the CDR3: TGTGCCAGCAGCCAAGTGTCGCAGGGCGACGAGCAGTACTTC.

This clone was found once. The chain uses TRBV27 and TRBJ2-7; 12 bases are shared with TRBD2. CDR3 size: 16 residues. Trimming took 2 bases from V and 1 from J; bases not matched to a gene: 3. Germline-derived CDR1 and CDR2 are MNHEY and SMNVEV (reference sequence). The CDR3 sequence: CASSLMGTSGSYEQYF. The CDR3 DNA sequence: TGTGCCAGCAGTTTAATGGGGACTAGCGGGTCCTACGAGCAGTACTTC.

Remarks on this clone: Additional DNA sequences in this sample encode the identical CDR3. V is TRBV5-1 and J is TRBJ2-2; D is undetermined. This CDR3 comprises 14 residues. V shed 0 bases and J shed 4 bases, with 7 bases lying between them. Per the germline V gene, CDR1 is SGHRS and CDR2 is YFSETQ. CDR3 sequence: CASSLAGGTGELFF. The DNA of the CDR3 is TGCGCCAGCAGCTTGGCCGGCGGCACCGGGGAGCTGTTTTTT.

The chain's CDR3 is CASSPRVGETQYF. DNA for the CDR3: TGTGCCAGCAGCCCGCGGGTCGGGGAGACCCAGTACTTC. The rearrangement uses TRBV7-3 and TRBJ2-5, with TRBD2 as a possible D gene (5 bases). The CDR3 sequence is 13 residues long. Deletions cut 5 bases from V and 5 bases from J, with 12 bases between. The germline gives CDR1 SGHTA, CDR2 FQGTGA.

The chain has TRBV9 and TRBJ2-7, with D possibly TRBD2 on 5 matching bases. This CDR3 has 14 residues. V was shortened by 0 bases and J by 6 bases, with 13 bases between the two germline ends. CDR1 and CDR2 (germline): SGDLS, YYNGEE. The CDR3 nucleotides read TGTGCCAGCAGCGTAGGTCGGGGTATTGGCGAGCAGTACTTC. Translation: CASSVGRGIGEQYF.

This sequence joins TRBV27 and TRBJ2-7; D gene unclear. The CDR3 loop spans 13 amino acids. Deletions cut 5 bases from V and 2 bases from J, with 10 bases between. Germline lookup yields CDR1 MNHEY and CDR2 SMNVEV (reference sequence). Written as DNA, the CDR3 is TGTGCCAGCAGTAGGCAGCCTCCCTACGAGCAGTACTTC. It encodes CASSRQPPYEQYF.

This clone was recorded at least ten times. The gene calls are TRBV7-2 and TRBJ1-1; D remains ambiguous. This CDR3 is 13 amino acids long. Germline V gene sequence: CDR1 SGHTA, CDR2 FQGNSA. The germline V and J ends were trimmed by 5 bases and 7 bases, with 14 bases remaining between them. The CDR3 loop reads CASSAYASSEAFF. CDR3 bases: TGTGCCAGCAGCGCCTACGCCAGTAGTGAAGCTTTCTTT. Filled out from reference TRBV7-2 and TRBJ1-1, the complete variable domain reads GAGVSQSPSNKVTEKGKDVELRCDPISGHTALYWYRQSLGQGLEFLIYFQGNSAPDKSGLPSDRFSAERTGGSVSTLTIQRTQQEDSAVYLCASSAYASSEAFFGQGTRLTVV.

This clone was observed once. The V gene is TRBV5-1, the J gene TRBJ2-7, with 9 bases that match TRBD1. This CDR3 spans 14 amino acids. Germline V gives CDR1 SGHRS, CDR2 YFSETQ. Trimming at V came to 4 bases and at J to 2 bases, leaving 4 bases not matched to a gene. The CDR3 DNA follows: TGCGCCAGCAGCACGGACAGGGGTACCTACGAGCAGTACTTC. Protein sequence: CASSTDRGTYEQYF.

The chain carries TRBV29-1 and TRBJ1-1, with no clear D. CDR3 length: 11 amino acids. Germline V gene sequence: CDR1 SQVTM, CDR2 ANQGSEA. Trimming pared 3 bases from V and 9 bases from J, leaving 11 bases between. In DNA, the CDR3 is TGCAGCGTTGATAAAGCCCCGCAAGCTTTCTTT. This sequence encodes CSVDKAPQAFF.

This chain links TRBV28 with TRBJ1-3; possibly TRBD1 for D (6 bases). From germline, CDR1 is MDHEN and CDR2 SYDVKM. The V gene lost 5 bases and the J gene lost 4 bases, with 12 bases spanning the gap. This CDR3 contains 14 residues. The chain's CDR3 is CASSIRGSGNTIYF. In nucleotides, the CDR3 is TGTGCCAGCAGTATCAGGGGTTCCGGAAACACCATATATTTT.

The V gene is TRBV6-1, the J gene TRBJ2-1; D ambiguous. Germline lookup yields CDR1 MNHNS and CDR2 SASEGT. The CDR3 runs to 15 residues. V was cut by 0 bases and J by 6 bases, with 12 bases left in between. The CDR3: CASSEAAHGPNEQFF. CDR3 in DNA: TGTGCCAGCAGTGAAGCGGCTCACGGGCCCAATGAGCAGTTCTTC.